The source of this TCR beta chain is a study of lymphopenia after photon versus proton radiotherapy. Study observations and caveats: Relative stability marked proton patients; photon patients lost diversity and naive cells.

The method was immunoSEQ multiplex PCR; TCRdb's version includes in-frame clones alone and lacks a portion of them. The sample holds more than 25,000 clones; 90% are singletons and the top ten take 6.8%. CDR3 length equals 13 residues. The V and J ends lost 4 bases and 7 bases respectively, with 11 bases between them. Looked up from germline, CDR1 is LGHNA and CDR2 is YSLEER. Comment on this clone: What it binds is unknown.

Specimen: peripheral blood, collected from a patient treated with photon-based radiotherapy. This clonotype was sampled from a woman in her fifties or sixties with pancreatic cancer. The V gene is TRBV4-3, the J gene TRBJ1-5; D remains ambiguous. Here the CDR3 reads CASSPRTGQPQHF. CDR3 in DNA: TGCGCCAGCAGCCCCAGGACTGGCCAGCCCCAGCATTTT.